The 30 T cell receptor beta chains below all came from one sample that was sequenced in a study of healthy donors' naive CD4 and CD8 T cells. A linear amplification protocol produced the TCR libraries from about 450 ng of total RNA. TCRdb reprocessed the reads with MiXCR, giving one entry per CDR3 protein. The sample yields about 200,000 distinct CDR3 sequences, around three quarters seen once. The sequenced sample was naive CD4+ and CD8+ T cells sorted from blood, pooled from several donors. The source of these receptors is a pool of human donors in good health; the sample pools cells from several healthy donors.

The J gene is TRBJ2-2, the V gene TRBV19; D is uncertain. Germline-derived CDR1 and CDR2 are LNHDA and SQIVND (reference sequence). This CDR3 comprises 12 residues. V was cut by 5 bases and J by 5 bases, with 6 bases left in between. The CDR3 DNA is TGTGCCAGTAGTTTGGGTACCGGGGAGCTGTTTTTT. This sequence encodes CASSLGTGELFF.

This clonotype was observed a few times. The rearrangement links TRBV6-5 to TRBJ2-7; possible D gene TRBD1, 5 bases. The germline V gene has CDR1 MNHEY and CDR2 SVGAGI. Between the trimmed V and J ends, which lost 5 bases and 4 bases, there was a span of 12 bases. The CDR3 extends over 13 amino acids. The CDR3 spells CASSTSGWYEQYF. The CDR3 DNA follows: TGTGCCAGCAGTACATCAGGGTGGTACGAGCAGTACTTC.

This sequence joins TRBV10-3 and TRBJ2-7; TRBD1 is a possible D gene (6 bases). The CDR3 runs to 13 residues. The V gene's germline CDR1 is ENHRY and CDR2 SYGVKD. Trimming pared 4 bases from V and 4 bases from J, leaving 11 bases between. Here the CDR3 DNA reads TGTGCCATCAGTGTCCAGGGGTCGTACGAGCAGTACTTC. It codes for CAISVQGSYEQYF.

This chain joins TRBV30 and TRBJ2-7; the D gene is possibly TRBD2 (5 bases). The CDR3 is made up of 12 amino acids. The germline V gene has CDR1 GTSNPN and CDR2 SVGIG (reference sequence). V was clipped by 3 bases and J by 3 bases, with 9 bases between them. CDR3 sequence reads: CAWSLAGYEQYF. The CDR3 DNA sequence: TGTGCCTGGAGCCTGGCGGGCTACGAGCAGTACTTC.

This chain links TRBV27 with TRBJ2-7; D remains unclear. Germline V CDR1 and CDR2: MNHEY, SMNVEV (reference sequence). This CDR3 is built from 13 residues. Between the trimmed V and J ends, which lost 0 bases and 3 bases, there was a span of 6 bases. CDR3 DNA: TGTGCCAGCAGTTTATCTCTAGGCTACGAGCAGTACTTC. Translation: CASSLSLGYEQYF.

The chain joins TRBV4-1 to TRBJ2-7; 9 positions agree with TRBD1. The CDR3 spans 14 residues. The J segment lost 5 bases and the V segment lost 2 bases, leaving 4 bases of the junction unmatched. Germline CDR1 and CDR2: MGHRA and YSYEKL. CDR3 bases: TGCGCCAGCAGCCAATGGGGACAGGGAGACGAGCAGTACTTC. Translated: CASSQWGQGDEQYF.

The chain joins TRBV29-1 to TRBJ2-7; 7 bases align to TRBD1. The CDR3 runs to 14 residues. The trim removed 4 bases at V and 0 bases at J, leaving 6 bases unmatched. CDR1 and CDR2 (germline): SQVTM, ANQGSEA. The CDR3 DNA follows: TGCAGCGTTGGGGCGGCAGGGGGCTCCTACGAGCAGTACTTC. Protein: CSVGAAGGSYEQYF.

This chain connects TRBV19 to TRBJ1-5; possibly TRBD1 for D (5 bases). The germline CDR1 and CDR2 sequences are LNHDA and SQIVND (reference sequence). CDR3 size: 17 residues. Trimming cost V 3 bases and J 1 base, with 16 bases left between them. CDR3 residues: CASSIGAFGESNQPQHF. The CDR3 DNA sequence: TGTGCCAGTAGTATTGGGGCATTCGGGGAAAGCAATCAGCCCCAGCATTTT.

This chain uses TRBV5-1 with TRBJ2-1; TRBD1 matches 10 bases. Germline trimming cut 4 bases from V and 3 bases from J; bases unmatched to any gene: 7. The germline V gene has CDR1 SGHRS and CDR2 YFSETQ. There are 16 residues in the CDR3. The CDR3 DNA sequence: TGCGCCAGCAGCCCGCCGGGACAGGGGAACTACAATGAGCAGTTCTTC. The encoded protein is CASSPPGQGNYNEQFF.

V and J are TRBV19 and TRBJ2-5, with 8 bases fitting TRBD1. The V gene's germline CDR1 is LNHDA and CDR2 SQIVND (reference sequence). The CDR3 is made up of 13 amino acids. V gave up 3 bases and J gave up 3 bases; unmatched junction bases: 0. CDR3 nucleotides: TGTGCCAGTAGTATGGACAGGGAAGAGACCCAGTACTTC. It specifies CASSMDREETQYF. The variable domain in full, with the rest retrieved from reference TRBV19 and TRBJ2-5, is DGGITQSPKYLFRKEGQNVTLSCEQNLNHDAMYWYRQDPGQGLRLIYYSQIVNDFQKGDIAEGYSVSREKKESFPLTVTSAQKNPTAFYLCASSMDREETQYFGPGTRLLVL.

V and J are TRBV29-1 and TRBJ2-7; 9 positions agree with TRBD2. CDR3 length: 16 amino acids. Germline trimming cut 0 bases from V and 2 bases from J; bases unmatched to any gene: 8. Germline V CDR1 and CDR2: SQVTM, ANQGSEA. CDR3 sequence reads: CSVEDPVSGSTYEQYF. DNA of the CDR3: TGCAGCGTTGAAGATCCCGTTAGCGGGAGCACCTACGAGCAGTACTTC.

The V and J genes are TRBV19 and TRBJ2-7; maybe TRBD2 (6 bases). The germline CDR1 and CDR2 sequences are LNHDA and SQIVND (reference sequence). V was trimmed by 5 bases and J by 3 bases, leaving 14 bases between them. This CDR3 has 14 residues. This CDR3 is CASSGWDGGYEQYF. The CDR3 DNA follows: TGTGCCAGTAGTGGCTGGGACGGGGGCTACGAGCAGTACTTC.

The rearrangement joins TRBV18 to TRBJ1-6, with D possibly matching TRBD1 (5 bases). Germline CDR1 reads KGHSH; CDR2 reads LQKENI. The CDR3 is 15 residues long. V dropped 6 bases and J dropped 8 bases, with 17 bases sitting between them. CDR3 sequence reads: CASSQTAEAYSPLHF. The DNA of the CDR3 is TGTGCCAGCTCGCAGACAGCGGAAGCTTATTCACCCCTCCACTTT.

The V and J genes are TRBV19 and TRBJ1-3, with D maybe TRBD1 (5 bases). Germline V lookup: CDR1 LNHDA, CDR2 SQIVND (reference sequence). CDR3 length: 14 residues. Deletions cut 9 bases from V and 6 bases from J, with 18 bases between. This CDR3 is CASGTGPRENTIYF. The CDR3 nucleotides read TGTGCCAGCGGGACCGGGCCCAGAGAAAACACCATATATTTT.

The rearrangement uses TRBV5-1 and TRBJ2-7; D unclear. The CDR3 contains 18 residues. The ends were cut back, 4 bases at V and 3 bases at J, with 26 bases in the middle. The germline V gene has CDR1 SGHRS and CDR2 YFSETQ. The CDR3 protein is CASSPDPGLTDRNYEQYF. In DNA, the CDR3 is TGCGCCAGCAGCCCAGATCCCGGGCTCACCGACCGGAACTACGAGCAGTACTTC.

The rearrangement links TRBV15 to TRBJ1-2; maybe TRBD1 (6 bases). Germline CDR1 is LNHNV and CDR2 is YYDKDF (reference sequence). V lost 0 bases to trimming and J lost 8 bases, with 13 bases between them. This CDR3 is built from 14 residues. CDR3 loop: CATSREAGAKGYTF. The DNA for the CDR3 is TGTGCCACCAGCAGAGAGGCAGGGGCGAAGGGCTACACCTTC. Using reference TRBV15 and TRBJ1-2 for the parts outside the CDR3, the full variable domain is DAMVIQNPRYQVTQFGKPVTLSCSQTLNHNVMYWYQQKSSQAPKLLFHYYDKDFNNEADTPDNFQSRRPNTSFCFLDIRSPGLGDTAMYLCATSREAGAKGYTFGSGTRLTVV.

The chain is built from TRBV27 and TRBJ1-2, with unresolved D. V dropped 0 bases and J dropped 4 bases, with 12 bases sitting between them. CDR3 size: 15 residues. Per germline, CDR1 MNHEY and CDR2 SMNVEV (reference sequence). Here the CDR3 reads CASSLSPSHSYGYTF. CDR3 nucleotides: TGTGCCAGCAGTTTATCTCCCAGCCACAGCTATGGCTACACCTTC.

V is TRBV5-1 and J is TRBJ2-1; TRBD2 might be the D (6 bases). Germline assignment: CDR1 SGHRS and CDR2 YFSETQ. Trimming removed 0 bases at V and 4 bases at J, with 14 bases between. The CDR3 is 16 residues long. In DNA, the CDR3 is TGCGCCAGCAGCTTGGCCCTAGCGTTTGGGTACAATGAGCAGTTCTTC. This encodes CASSLALAFGYNEQFF.

V gene TRBV29-1 combines with J gene TRBJ2-7; TRBD1 aligns across 11 bases. Germline V lookup: CDR1 SQVTM, CDR2 ANQGSEA. J lost 4 bases, V lost 7 bases, and 6 bases had no gene match. The CDR3 is made up of 13 amino acids. The CDR3 DNA reads as TGCAGCGCGCTCAGGGACAGGGGGTACGAGCAGTACTTC. Its translation: CSALRDRGYEQYF.

This chain uses TRBV29-1 with TRBJ1-1; no clear D. This CDR3 is built from 15 residues. Trimming stripped 5 bases from V and 1 base from J, with 17 bases between. Germline assignment: CDR1 SQVTM and CDR2 ANQGSEA. CDR3 nucleotide sequence: TGCAGCGTTCTACTACTTGCGGAAAAGAACACTGAAGCTTTCTTT. Translated: CSVLLLAEKNTEAFF.

The CDR3 is CSVYGTSGTQYF. For the CDR3, the DNA is TGCAGCGTATACGGGACTAGCGGTACGCAGTATTTT. The rearrangement joins TRBV29-1 to TRBJ2-3; TRBD2 matches 11 bases. From germline, CDR1 is SQVTM and CDR2 ANQGSEA. Trimming at V came to 6 bases and at J to 8 bases, leaving 4 bases not matched to a gene. There are 12 residues in the CDR3.

This clonotype came up a few times. The V and J genes are TRBV29-1 and TRBJ2-1, with TRBD2 matching 8 bases. From germline, CDR1 is SQVTM and CDR2 ANQGSEA. This CDR3 has 13 residues. V dropped 7 bases and J dropped 4; count of bases not matched to a gene: 6. CDR3 DNA: TGCAGCGACCTAGCGGGTGCGTACAATGAGCAGTTCTTC. Its translation: CSDLAGAYNEQFF.

The rearrangement uses TRBV5-6 and TRBJ2-5, with D possibly TRBD2 on 6 matching bases. The CDR3 spans 16 residues. V lost 0 bases, J lost 5 bases, and 17 bases lay in between. CDR1 SGHDT and CDR2 YYEEEE come from the germline V gene. The CDR3 bases are TGTGCCAGCAGCTTGGTCGTCGGGAGCGGAAGGGAGACCCAGTACTTC. Translation gives CASSLVVGSGRETQYF.

This chain joins TRBV29-1 and TRBJ2-5; 8 nucleotides match TRBD1. After removal of 7 bases from V and 4 bases from J, the junction contained 8 bases not matched to a gene. CDR1 and CDR2 from the germline V gene are SQVTM and ANQGSEA. CDR3 size: 13 residues. The CDR3 sequence: CSAADRGGETQYF. CDR3 nucleotides: TGCAGCGCGGCCGACAGGGGAGGAGAGACCCAGTACTTC. Together with reference TRBV29-1 and TRBJ2-5, the CDR3 gives the full variable domain: SAVISQKPSRDICQRGTSLTIQCQVDSQVTMMFWYRQQPGQSLTLIATANQGSEATYESGFVIDKFPISRPNLTFSTLTVSNMSPEDSSIYLCSAADRGGETQYFGPGTRLLVL.

This clonotype was found once. The chain couples TRBV19 to TRBJ2-3; D is possibly TRBD2 (6 bases). Trimming stripped 6 bases from V and 1 base from J, with 11 bases between. The germline gives CDR1 LNHDA, CDR2 SQIVND (reference sequence). The CDR3 length is 14 residues. The CDR3 DNA reads TGTGCCAGTAGGCGGGACCCGGGCACAGATACGCAGTATTTT. Translated, it gives CASRRDPGTDTQYF.

The V and J genes are TRBV6-5 and TRBJ2-3; 8 bases match TRBD2. The CDR3 has 17 amino acids. V gave up 5 bases and J gave up 2 bases; unmatched junction bases: 12. Germline values: CDR1 MNHEY, CDR2 SVGAGI. CDR3 residues: CASSRGSAGGPTDTQYF. CDR3 nucleotide sequence: TGTGCCAGCAGTCGGGGGTCGGCGGGAGGCCCCACAGATACGCAGTATTTT.

The chain links TRBV6-2 or TRBV6-3 to TRBJ1-1; the D is unclear. Germline V lookup: CDR1 MNHEY, CDR2 SVGEGT. V shed 0 bases and J shed 9 bases, with 14 bases lying between them. CDR3 length: 14 amino acids. CDR3 residues: CASSYSLIDPQAFF. CDR3 nucleotide sequence: TGTGCCAGCAGTTACTCGCTAATAGACCCTCAAGCTTTCTTT.

The chain recombines TRBV6-1 with TRBJ2-5; a possible D gene is TRBD2 (5 bases). The CDR3 is made up of 13 amino acids. Germline CDR1 reads MNHNS; CDR2 reads SASEGT. Between the trimmed V and J ends, which lost 7 bases and 0 bases, there was a span of 9 bases. The chain's CDR3 is CASMPGNQETQYF. The CDR3 nucleotides read TGTGCCAGCATGCCCGGGAACCAAGAGACCCAGTACTTC.

This clonotype was counted a single time. The chain recombines TRBV20-1 with TRBJ2-7; 7 nucleotides align to TRBD2. The ends lost 7 bases at V and 3 bases at J; junction bases unmatched: 9. CDR1 and CDR2 (germline): DFQATT, SNEGSKA (reference sequence). This CDR3 contains 13 residues. DNA of the CDR3: TGCAGTGGAGTCACGGGAGGAGGCTACGAGCAGTACTTC. Translation gives CSGVTGGGYEQYF.

The J gene is TRBJ2-5, the V gene TRBV7-3, with no clear D. Germline V lookup: CDR1 SGHTA, CDR2 FQGTGA. This CDR3 spans 14 amino acids. With 1 base removed from V and 1 base from J, the gap between germline ends came to 7 bases. In nucleotides, the CDR3 is TGTGCCAGCAGCTTAAGCGGAACCCAAGAGACCCAGTACTTC. Its protein product is CASSLSGTQETQYF.